Listed here is a single T cell receptor beta chain. Its antigen is not identified. Samples of blood were obtained at baseline, on cycle 4 day 1, and on cycle 7 day 1. The sample originates from a study of OX40 agonist ivuxolimab in advanced cancers. Study overall: Patients were treated with intravenous ivuxolimab, dosed at 0.01 to 10 mg/kg and infused every 2 weeks. Partial responses were achieved by three patients, of whom one had hepatocellular carcinoma and two had cutaneous melanoma. Whole-study findings and limits: Expanded clones belonging to CD8+ T cells outnumbered, on average, those of CD4+.

Data came from immunoSEQ multiplex PCR; TCRdb stores just in-frame clones and leaves some out. The top ten clones hold around 15% of a sample with around 55,000 clones, around 87% of them seen once. This specimen consisted of CD4+ or CD8+ T cells sorted from blood, obtained in a trial of the OX40 agonist ivuxolimab. This TCR was recovered from an adult with an advanced solid tumor such as melanoma, head and neck, liver or kidney cancer.

The CDR3 region is CSVERYRVGEQYF. The CDR3 DNA reads as TGCAGCGTGGAACGATACAGGGTGGGCGAGCAGTACTTC. V gene TRBV29-1 combines with J gene TRBJ2-7, with a possible D match to TRBD1 (6 bases). The germline CDR1 and CDR2 sequences are SQVTM and ANQGSEA. The V end lost 6 bases, the J end lost 6 bases, and 18 bases lay between the germline ends. CDR3 length: 13 amino acids.